This entry describes one T cell receptor beta chain. PCR primers comprised 60 Vbeta and 13 Jbeta primers. Sequencing was performed with immunoSEQ multiplex PCR; in TCRdb, only in-frame clones are kept and a portion is missing. The data contain 140,000 or so clones, 74% of them singletons. CDR1 and CDR2 from the germline V gene are MNHEY and SVGAGI. This CDR3 is built from 15 residues. Trimming took 2 bases from V and 3 from J, leaving 8 bases between them. This record comes from a study of cytomegalovirus exposure and HLA in healthy donors. The receptor comes from a man younger than 30 in good health and CMV-seropositive. The sequenced material came from PBMCs. The rearrangement joins TRBV6-5 to TRBJ1-6, with a tentative D call TRBD1 (6 bases). CDR3: CASSYGGGYNSPLHF. CDR3 nucleotides: TGTGCCAGCAGTTACGGGGGCGGCTATAATTCACCCCTCCACTTT.